The rows below give T cell receptor beta chains drawn from one sample of a study of T cell responses to AZD1222 COVID-19 vaccine. Sequenced by immunoSEQ multiplex PCR; TCRdb stores in-frame clones only, minus some. The repertoire has 150,000 or so clones, 90% of them found once; the top ten carry approximately 17%. The starting material was peripheral blood, obtained on day 0 of AZD1222 vaccination. The receptors come from an adult in good health. Both conserved end residues are part of each CDR3. The order of the fields is clone size, CDR3 length, J gene, V gene, CDR3 protein. Not every row has a clone size; where given, it reads once, few, many or a size class.

>-|15|TRBJ1-1|TRBV3-1/TRBV3-2
CASSPRDRGDTEAFF
>-|19|TRBJ1-2|TRBV28
CASSLSTRQGVIANYGYTF
>-|11|TRBJ1-2|TRBV20-1
CSPSVGDGYTF
>-|15|TRBJ1-2|TRBV2
CASSHPGRGVSGYTF
>-|19|TRBJ2-1|TRBV7-9
CASSPTTTSGRETYNEQFF
>-|15|TRBJ2-2|TRBV27
CASTIRGPYTGELFF
>-|16|TRBJ1-2|TRBV5-5
CASSLNRWETNYGYTF
>-|12|TRBJ2-3|TRBV9
CASSFPQGTQYF
>-|19|TRBJ2-1|TRBV4-1
CASSRPTGTSGRKGNEQFF
>-|13|TRBJ1-1|TRBV3-1/TRBV3-2
CASSTRRGTEAFF
>-|18|TRBJ2-2|TRBV28
CASSLVSDGDTITGELFF
>-|15|TRBJ2-7|TRBV6-2/TRBV6-3
CASSRGTVNSYEQYF
>-|16|TRBJ1-2|TRBV9
CASSVAKTGWNYGYTF
>-|16|TRBJ1-6|TRBV19
CASHPGTGRYNSPLHF
>-|14|TRBJ2-7|TRBV6-1
CASSEGTGAYEQYF
>-|14|TRBJ2-7|TRBV18
CASSPQEGYYEQYF
>-|13|TRBJ1-5|TRBV30
CAWSVQSNQPQHF
>-|13|TRBJ2-5|TRBV5-5
CASSSAGQETQYF
>-|15|TRBJ1-5|TRBV6-1
CASSDAGISNQPQHF
>-|12|TRBJ1-2|TRBV19
CASSIVRGGYTF
>-|15|TRBJ2-7|TRBV19
CASSSDSQSSYEQYF
>few|14|TRBJ2-7|TRBV11-3
CASSLAGGSDEQYF
>few|13|TRBJ1-2|TRBV28
CASSRDSLYGYTF
>-|15|TRBJ2-1|TRBV7-3
CASSLQLASPNEQFF